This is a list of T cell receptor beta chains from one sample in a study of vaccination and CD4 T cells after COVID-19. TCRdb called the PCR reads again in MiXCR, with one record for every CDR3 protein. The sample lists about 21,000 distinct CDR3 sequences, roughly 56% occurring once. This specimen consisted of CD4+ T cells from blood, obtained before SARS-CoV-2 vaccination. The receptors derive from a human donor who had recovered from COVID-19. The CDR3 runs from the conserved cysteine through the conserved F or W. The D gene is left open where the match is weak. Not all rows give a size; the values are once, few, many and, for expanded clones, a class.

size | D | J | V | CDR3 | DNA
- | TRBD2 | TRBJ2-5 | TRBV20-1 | CSAVVGLAGAGTQYF | TGCAGTGCCGTAGTCGGACTAGCGGGAGCGGGGACCCAGTACTTC
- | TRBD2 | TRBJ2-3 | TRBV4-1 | CASSHGTSVRRADTQYF | TGCGCCAGCAGCCACGGGACTAGCGTTAGGAGGGCAGATACGCAGTATTTT
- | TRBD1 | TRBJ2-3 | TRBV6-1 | CASSGTGLTDTQYF | TGTGCCAGCAGCGGGACAGGGCTCACAGATACGCAGTATTTT
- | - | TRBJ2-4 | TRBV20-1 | CSATSVTSAKNIQYF | TGCAGTGCCACCTCAGTCACCTCTGCCAAAAACATTCAGTACTTC
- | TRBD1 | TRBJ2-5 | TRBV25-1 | CASSDWDRGAVETQYF | TGTGCCAGCAGTGACTGGGACAGGGGAGCCGTAGAGACCCAGTACTTC
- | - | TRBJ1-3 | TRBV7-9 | CASSLEDSGNTIYF | TGTGCCAGCAGCTTAGAAGATTCTGGAAACACCATATATTTT
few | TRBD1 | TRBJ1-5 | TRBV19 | CASSMGTGGNNNQPQHF | TGTGCCAGTAGTATGGGGACAGGGGGAAACAACAATCAGCCCCAGCATTTT
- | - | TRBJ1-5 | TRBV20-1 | CSARDWGNQPQHF | TGCAGTGCTAGAGATTGGGGGAATCAGCCCCAGCATTTT
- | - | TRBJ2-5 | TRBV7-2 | CASSFSARETQYF | TGTGCCAGCAGCTTTTCCGCTAGGGAGACCCAGTACTTC
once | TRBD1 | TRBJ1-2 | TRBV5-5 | CASSPPWTGGVGGYTF | TGTGCCAGCAGTCCGCCTTGGACAGGGGGCGTAGGTGGCTACACCTTC
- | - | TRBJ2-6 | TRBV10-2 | CASSDGRGRAGANVLTF | TGCGCCAGCAGTGACGGAAGGGGGAGAGCTGGGGCCAACGTCCTGACTTTC
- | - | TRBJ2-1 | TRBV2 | CASRQGGSYNEQFF | TGTGCCAGCAGGCAGGGGGGCTCCTACAATGAGCAGTTCTTC
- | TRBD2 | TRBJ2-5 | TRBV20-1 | CSAGLAMLSGETQYF | TGCAGTGCTGGACTAGCAATGTTAAGTGGGGAGACCCAGTACTTC
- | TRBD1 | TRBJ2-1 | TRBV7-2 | CASGNTGANEQFF | TGTGCCAGCGGAAATACAGGGGCCAATGAGCAGTTCTTC
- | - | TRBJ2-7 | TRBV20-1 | CSARGRGAVYEQYF | TGCAGTGCTAGAGGCCGGGGCGCGGTCTACGAGCAGTACTTC
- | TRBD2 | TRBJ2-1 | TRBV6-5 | CASSYSPGLAGGNYEQFF | TGTGCCAGCAGTTACTCGCCAGGGCTAGCGGGAGGGAACTATGAGCAGTTCTTC
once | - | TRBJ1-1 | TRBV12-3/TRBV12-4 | CASSLVGYTEAFF | TGTGCCAGCAGTTTAGTAGGGTACACTGAAGCTTTCTTT
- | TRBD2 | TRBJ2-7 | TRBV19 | CATRDYSYEQYF | TGTGCCACCAGGGACTACTCCTACGAGCAGTACTTC
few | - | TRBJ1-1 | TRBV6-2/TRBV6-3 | CASRPTGSNTEAFF | TGTGCCAGCAGGCCGACAGGATCGAACACTGAAGCTTTCTTT
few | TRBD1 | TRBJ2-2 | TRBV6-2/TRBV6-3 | CASSYGQGANTGELFF | TGTGCCAGCAGTTACGGACAGGGGGCGAACACCGGGGAGCTGTTTTTT
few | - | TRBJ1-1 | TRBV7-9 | CASSPNREAFF | TGTGCCAGCAGCCCCAATAGGGAAGCTTTCTTT
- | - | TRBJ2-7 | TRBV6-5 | CASSYGGGSYEQYF | TGTGCCAGCAGTTACGGTGGCGGATCCTACGAGCAGTACTTC
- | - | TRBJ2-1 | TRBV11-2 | CATNPVRGYNEQFF | TGTGCCACCAACCCCGTCCGGGGCTACAATGAGCAGTTCTTC
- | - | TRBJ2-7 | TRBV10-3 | CAIRSAGNNYEQYF | TGTGCCATCAGGAGTGCGGGAAATAACTACGAGCAGTACTTC
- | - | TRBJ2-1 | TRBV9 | CASSGGRRVFPTYNEQFF | TGTGCCAGCAGCGGGGGCCGGCGGGTCTTCCCGACCTACAATGAGCAGTTCTTC
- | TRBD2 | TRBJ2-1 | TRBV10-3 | CAIREGLAGDEQFF | TGTGCCATCAGAGAGGGACTAGCGGGTGATGAGCAGTTCTTC
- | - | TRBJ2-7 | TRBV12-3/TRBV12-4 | CASTDWGDEQYF | TGTGCCAGCACCGACTGGGGGGACGAGCAGTACTTC
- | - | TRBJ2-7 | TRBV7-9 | CASSIGVYEQYF | TGTGCCAGCAGTATAGGAGTCTACGAGCAGTACTTC
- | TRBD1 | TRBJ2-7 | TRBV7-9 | CASSLGTGIIDEQYF | TGTGCCAGCAGCCTAGGGACAGGGATTATCGACGAGCAGTACTTC
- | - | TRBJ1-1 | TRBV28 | CASSFPGNTEAFF | TGTGCCAGCAGTTTCCCAGGGAACACTGAAGCTTTCTTT
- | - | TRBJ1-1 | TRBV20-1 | CSAWGVLGSMNTEAFF | TGCAGTGCCTGGGGGGTATTAGGGTCCATGAACACTGAAGCTTTCTTT
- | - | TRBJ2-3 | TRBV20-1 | CSARELTRFSFRTDTQYF | TGCAGTGCTAGAGAATTGACTAGGTTTTCTTTCCGCACAGATACGCAGTATTTT
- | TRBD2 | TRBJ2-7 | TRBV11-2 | CASRTSGSSNEQYF | TGTGCCAGCAGGACTAGCGGGAGCAGCAACGAGCAGTACTTC
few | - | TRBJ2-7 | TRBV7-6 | CASSLDRSYEQYF | TGTGCCAGCAGCTTAGATCGCTCCTACGAGCAGTACTTC
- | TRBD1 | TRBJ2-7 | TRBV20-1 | CSARTGDYEQYF | TGCAGTGCTAGGACAGGGGACTACGAGCAGTACTTC
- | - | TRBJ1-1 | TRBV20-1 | CSAIPPQGSEAFF | TGCAGTGCCATCCCCCCCCAGGGGTCAGAAGCTTTCTTT
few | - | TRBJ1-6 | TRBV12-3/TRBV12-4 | CASARPVGNSPLHF | TGTGCCAGCGCCCGTCCAGTTGGGAATTCACCCCTCCACTTT
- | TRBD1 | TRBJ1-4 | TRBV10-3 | CAISESGLVRDSEKLFF | TGTGCCATCAGTGAGTCTGGGTTGGTAAGGGACAGTGAAAAACTGTTTTTT
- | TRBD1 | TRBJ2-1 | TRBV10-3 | CAITRDRGRGNEQFF | TGTGCCATCACCCGGGACAGGGGGCGCGGCAATGAGCAGTTCTTC
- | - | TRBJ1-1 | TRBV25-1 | CASSECGGLDTEAFF | TGTGCCAGCAGTGAATGTGGGGGTCTCGACACTGAAGCTTTCTTT
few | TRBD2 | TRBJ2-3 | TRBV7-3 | CASSPGRAGTDTQYF | TGTGCCAGCAGCCCCGGGAGGGCCGGAACAGATACGCAGTATTTT
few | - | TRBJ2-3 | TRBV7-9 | CASSTGTFTDTQYF | TGTGCCAGCAGCACCGGGACTTTCACAGATACGCAGTATTTT
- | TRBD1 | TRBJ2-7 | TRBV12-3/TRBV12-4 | CASSQKTGESYEQYF | TGTGCCAGCAGTCAAAAGACAGGGGAATCCTACGAGCAGTACTTC
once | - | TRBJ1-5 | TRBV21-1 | CASSTQNGGTLTYSNQPQHF | TGTGCCAGCAGCACCCAAAATGGGGGGACACTGACTTATAGCAATCAGCCCCAGCATTTT
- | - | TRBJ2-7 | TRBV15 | CATSRAGAADYEQYF | TGTGCCACCAGCAGAGCAGGGGCGGCTGACTACGAGCAGTACTTC
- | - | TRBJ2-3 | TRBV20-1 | CSARAPTSTDTQYF | TGCAGTGCTAGGGCGCCTACTAGCACAGATACGCAGTATTTT
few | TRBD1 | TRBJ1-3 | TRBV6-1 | CASSRNRGSSGNTIYF | TGTGCCAGCAGCCGAAACAGGGGGAGCTCTGGAAACACCATATATTTT
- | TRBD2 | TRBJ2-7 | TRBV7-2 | CASSVSGTSGGNSYEQYF | TGTGCCAGCAGCGTGTCCGGGACTAGCGGTGGGAACTCCTACGAGCAGTACTTC
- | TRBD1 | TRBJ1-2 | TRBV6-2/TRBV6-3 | CASNPDRGLSYTF | TGTGCCAGCAACCCGGACAGGGGGCTTAGCTACACCTTC
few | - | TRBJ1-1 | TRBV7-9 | CASSSGQWVLMNTEAFF | TGTGCCAGCAGCTCCGGACAGTGGGTCCTTATGAACACTGAAGCTTTCTTT
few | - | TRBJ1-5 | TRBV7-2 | CASSFKADQPQHF | TGTGCCAGCAGCTTTAAAGCAGACCAGCCCCAGCATTTT
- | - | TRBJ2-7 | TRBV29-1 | CSAGGLKGGLYEQYF | TGCAGCGCCGGAGGGTTAAAGGGGGGTCTGTACGAGCAGTACTTC
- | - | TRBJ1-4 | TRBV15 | CATSSRVVAEKLFF | TGTGCCACCAGCTCTCGAGTCGTTGCGGAAAAACTGTTTTTT
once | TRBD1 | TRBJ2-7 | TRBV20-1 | CSAGPRDRAAGGSAYEQYF | TGCAGTGCTGGGCCGAGGGACAGGGCAGCTGGCGGGAGCGCCTACGAGCAGTACTTC